This entry features one T cell receptor beta chain sequence. Its target is unknown. From germline, CDR1 is SGHTA and CDR2 FQGNSA. Trimming removed 1 base from V and 4 bases from J, with 19 bases in between. The CDR3 length is 17 residues. Hyperthyroidism had been newly diagnosed in patients aged 18 to 65, and its duration was under 2 months. Blood was obtained at the first hyperthyroidism diagnosis, which preceded any ophthalmopathy symptoms. The TCR beta CDR3 regions underwent amplification using RNA transcripts as the source. HTBI primers were employed in a first-round RT-PCR of the TCR CDR3. A single record per CDR3 protein comes from TCRdb applying MiXCR to the multiplex PCR reads. The table lists approximately 600,000 distinct CDR3 sequences, roughly 13% of them singletons. These data originate in a study of T cells in Graves' hyperthyroidism and ophthalmopathy. Study details: At the time of initial diagnosis and before any treatment, peripheral blood was collected. Points from the study as a whole: Most thyroid clonotypes with frequency above 0.001 were detected in blood.

The sequenced material came from blood. The chain couples TRBV7-2 to TRBJ1-1; tentative D call: TRBD1 (5 bases). The clonotype was recovered from a woman aged 25 to 39 with Graves' hyperthyroidism that later progressed to Graves' ophthalmopathy. CDR3 sequence (DNA): TGTGCCAGCAGCTTAGATAGAGTAGGGATCGGGGGCACTGAAGCTTTCTTT. It is translated as CASSLDRVGIGGTEAFF.